The 26 T cell receptor beta chains reported below all come from one sample, sequenced in a study of monozygotic twins with cystic fibrosis. Here immunoSEQ multiplex PCR was the method, and the copy in TCRdb shows in-frame clones only, minus some. This table has 32,000 or so clones, more than 90% appearing once. Sequenced sample: blood. All receptors derive from a girl between 2 and 10 years old with cystic fibrosis.

V is TRBV7-8 and J is TRBJ2-7; 14 nucleotides align to TRBD2. CDR1 is SGHVS, CDR2 FQNEAQ, per germline. The CDR3 consists of 17 residues. V dropped 5 bases and J dropped 2; count of bases not matched to a gene: 8. This CDR3 reads CASSPGLAGEVPYEQYF. The DNA for the CDR3 is TGTGCCAGCAGCCCGGGACTAGCGGGAGAGGTTCCCTACGAGCAGTACTTC.

J is TRBJ2-7 and V is TRBV2; possible D gene TRBD2, 6 bases. With 6 bases removed from V and 3 bases from J, the gap between germline ends came to 15 bases. Germline V lookup: CDR1 SNHLY, CDR2 FYNNEI. The CDR3 contains 14 residues. The CDR3 coding sequence is TGTGCCAGCAGCGAGTTTACTAGCAGCTACGAGCAGTACTTC. It is translated as CASSEFTSSYEQYF.

CDR3 protein: CASKPRGPTTGELFF. In nucleotides, the CDR3 is TGTGCCAGCAAACCGAGGGGGCCTACCACCGGGGAGCTGTTTTTT. V usage is TRBV6-5 and J usage is TRBJ2-2; 7 positions agree with TRBD1. The CDR3 spans 15 residues. Germline trimming cut 7 bases from V and 4 bases from J; bases unmatched to any gene: 9. The germline CDR1 and CDR2 sequences are MNHEY and SVGAGI.

V is TRBV29-1 and J is TRBJ2-1; D possibly corresponds to TRBD2 (5 bases). Germline lookup yields CDR1 SQVTM and CDR2 ANQGSEA. Trimming pared 7 bases from V and 7 bases from J, leaving 14 bases between. This CDR3 comprises 12 residues. The CDR3 DNA is TGCAGCGCTCTCCCGGGAATGAATGAGCAGTTCTTC. Protein product: CSALPGMNEQFF.

CDR3 residues: CASRGGSGAFF. The CDR3 DNA is TGTGCCAGCAGGGGCGGGTCCGGGGCTTTCTTT. The rearrangement uses TRBV2 and TRBJ1-1; D not certain. Trimming took off 6 bases at V and 11 bases at J, with 13 bases between the two ends. The CDR3 contains 11 residues. The V gene's germline CDR1 is SNHLY and CDR2 FYNNEI.

The chain joins TRBV19 to TRBJ1-5; D not resolved. This CDR3 has 14 amino acids. Germline values: CDR1 LNHDA, CDR2 SQIVND (reference sequence). V was cut by 3 bases and J by 3 bases, with 9 bases left in between. This CDR3 reads CASSMVGFNQPQHF. CDR3 bases: TGTGCCAGTAGTATGGTAGGGTTCAATCAGCCCCAGCATTTT.

Written as DNA, the CDR3 is TGTGCCAGCAGTTGGGGGGAGGCCGGGGTGGAGACCCAGTACTTC. It codes for CASSWGEAGVETQYF. The rearrangement uses TRBV6-5 and TRBJ2-5, with a tentative D call TRBD2 (6 bases). The germline V and J ends were trimmed by 4 bases and 5 bases, with 17 bases remaining between them. Germline V lookup: CDR1 MNHEY, CDR2 SVGAGI. The CDR3 has 15 residues.

The genes are TRBV30 and TRBJ2-1; D is possibly TRBD2 (6 bases). The V end was cut by 1 base, the J end by 2 bases, with 9 bases between. CDR1 is GTSNPN and CDR2 is SVGIG in the germline V gene (reference sequence). The CDR3 totals 14 residues. The chain's CDR3 is CAWSGGAAYNEQFF. CDR3 nucleotides: TGTGCCTGGAGTGGCGGGGCAGCCTACAATGAGCAGTTCTTC.

V is TRBV25-1 and J is TRBJ1-4, with 10 bases matching TRBD1. This CDR3 region has 15 residues. Germline V gene lookup returns CDR1 MGHDK and CDR2 SYGVNS. V trimming: 1 base; J trimming: 6 bases; junction bases outside the gene matches: 2. CDR3 nucleotide sequence: TGTGCCAGCAGTGAATTTGGGACAGGGGATGAAAAACTGTTTTTT. Translating gives CASSEFGTGDEKLFF.

The CDR3 DNA reads as TGTGCCAGCAGCTTGGAGGTAGCAACTAATGAAAAACTGTTTTTT. Protein sequence: CASSLEVATNEKLFF. The gene calls are TRBV5-6 and TRBJ1-4; no clear D. The ends were cut back, 0 bases at V and 0 bases at J, with 6 bases in the middle. Looked up from germline, CDR1 is SGHDT and CDR2 is YYEEEE. The CDR3 has 15 amino acids.

This sequence joins TRBV7-9 and TRBJ1-5, with 9 nucleotides matching TRBD1. Germline values: CDR1 SEHNR, CDR2 FQNEAQ (reference sequence). V lost 5 bases and J lost 3; bases outside the gene matches: 14. This CDR3 region has 18 residues. The DNA of the CDR3 is TGTGCCAGCAGCGGCGGACAAACGGGGACAGGGATCAATCAGCCCCAGCATTTT. It specifies CASSGGQTGTGINQPQHF.

V usage is TRBV15 and J usage is TRBJ1-5; 7 nucleotides line up with TRBD1. After removal of 4 bases from V and 11 bases from J, the junction contained 5 bases not matched to a gene. The length of the CDR3 is 12 residues. Germline assignment: CDR1 LNHNV and CDR2 YYDKDF (reference sequence). CDR3 protein: CATSKDRFAQHF. CDR3 sequence (DNA): TGTGCCACCAGCAAGGACAGGTTCGCCCAGCATTTT. Based on the CDR3 plus reference TRBV15 and TRBJ1-5, the full variable domain is DAMVIQNPRYQVTQFGKPVTLSCSQTLNHNVMYWYQQKSSQAPKLLFHYYDKDFNNEADTPDNFQSRRPNTSFCFLDIRSPGLGDTAMYLCATSKDRFAQHFGDGTRLSIL.

The genes are TRBV4-2 and TRBJ2-3, with 9 bases lining up with TRBD2. Germline loops: CDR1 LGHNA, CDR2 YNFKEQ. The CDR3 loop spans 15 amino acids. J was trimmed by 4 bases and V by 4 bases; bases with no gene match: 6. CDR3 sequence (DNA): TGTGCCAGCAGCCGAGATAGCGGGGGCGCAGATACGCAGTATTTT. This gives the protein CASSRDSGGADTQYF.

As concerns this clone: Germline is not matched at one junction end, which may reflect a read error. The V and J genes are TRBV30 and TRBJ1-3; D gene uncertain. The germline V gene has CDR1 GTSNPN and CDR2 SVGIG (reference sequence). This CDR3 spans 11 amino acids. The CDR3 coding sequence is TGTGCCTGGAAATTCAGTGGAGAAGGTGCTTTT. Its translation: CAWKFSGEGAF.

The V call is TRBV27, the J call TRBJ1-6; 7 bases agree with TRBD1. The junction had 9 bases not matched to a gene; V was cut back by 4 bases and J by 6 bases. CDR1 and CDR2 (germline): MNHEY, SMNVEV (reference sequence). This CDR3 comprises 16 residues. The CDR3 DNA sequence: TGTGCCAGCAGTTCCTACAGGGGTCACCTTAATTCACCCCTCCACTTT. It is translated as CASSSYRGHLNSPLHF.

This chain links TRBV18 with TRBJ2-1; weak D call: TRBD1 (5 bases). V was pared by 2 bases and J by 8 bases, with 10 bases between. The CDR3 length is 13 residues. The germline V gene encodes CDR1 KGHSH and CDR2 LQKENI. The CDR3 region is CASSPTRQYEQFF. CDR3 DNA: TGTGCCAGCTCACCAACTCGACAGTATGAGCAGTTCTTC. The variable domain in full, with the rest retrieved from reference TRBV18 and TRBJ2-1, is NAGVMQNPRHLVRRRGQEARLRCSPMKGHSHVYWYRQLPEEGLKFMVYLQKENIIDESGMPKERFSAEFPKEGPSILRIQQVVRGDSAAYFCASSPTRQYEQFFGPGTRLTVL.

The J gene is TRBJ1-1, the V gene TRBV5-6; D may be TRBD1 (6 bases). Germline loops: CDR1 SGHDT, CDR2 YYEEEE. V lost 4 bases to trimming and J lost 4 bases, with 11 bases between them. This CDR3 has 13 amino acids. CDR3 DNA sequence: TGTGCCAGCAGCCGTACAGGGCGCACTGAAGCTTTCTTT. Translating it yields CASSRTGRTEAFF.

The rearrangement uses TRBV6-4 and TRBJ2-3; D is perhaps TRBD1 or TRBD2 (5 bases each). CDR1 is MRHNA and CDR2 is SNTAGT in the germline V gene. V was clipped by 5 bases and J by 6 bases, with 15 bases between them. The CDR3 has 14 amino acids. The CDR3 sequence is CASSPGTTGDTQYF. The CDR3 DNA follows: TGTGCCAGCAGTCCCGGGACCACGGGCGATACGCAGTATTTT.

V and J are TRBV7-8 and TRBJ2-1; 7 bases line up with TRBD2. This CDR3 region has 12 residues. The germline gives CDR1 SGHVS, CDR2 FQNEAQ. The ends lost 1 base at V and 12 bases at J; junction bases unmatched: 3. Here the CDR3 reads CASSLVGGTQFF. In DNA form, the CDR3 reads TGTGCCAGCAGCTTAGTGGGGGGGACGCAGTTCTTC.

V and J are TRBV2 and TRBJ1-5, with a tentative D call TRBD1 (6 bases). This CDR3 has 15 residues. Germline V gene lookup returns CDR1 SNHLY and CDR2 FYNNEI. The V end lost 3 bases, the J end lost 0 bases, and 9 bases lay between the germline ends. In DNA form, the CDR3 reads TGTGCCAGCAGTGAGGACAGAGTTAGCAATCAGCCCCAGCATTTT. This codes for CASSEDRVSNQPQHF. Supplemented by reference TRBV2 and TRBJ1-5, the full variable domain reads EPEVTQTPSHQVTQMGQEVILRCVPISNHLYFYWYRQILGQKVEFLVSFYNNEISEKSEIFDDQFSVERPDGSNFTLKIRSTKLEDSAMYFCASSEDRVSNQPQHFGDGTRLSIL.

The chain recombines TRBV5-4 with TRBJ2-3; D is ambiguous. V was clipped by 0 bases and J by 1 base, with 12 bases between them. The CDR3 length is 16 residues. Germline CDR1 SGHNT, CDR2 YYREEE (reference sequence). CDR3 sequence: CASSLGPALRTDTQYF. For the CDR3, the DNA is TGTGCCAGCAGCTTGGGCCCCGCACTACGCACAGATACGCAGTATTTT.

This chain's CDR3 is CASRQGKASGNTIYF. The CDR3 region has the DNA TGTGCCAGCAGACAGGGAAAAGCCTCTGGAAACACCATATATTTT. The V call is TRBV27, the J call TRBJ1-3, with D perhaps matching TRBD1 (6 bases). V was pared by 6 bases and J by 0 bases, with 12 bases between. Germline V gene sequence: CDR1 MNHEY, CDR2 SMNVEV (reference sequence). The CDR3 sequence is 15 residues long.

V gene TRBV13 combines with J gene TRBJ2-2, with a weak D call TRBD2 (5 bases). The CDR3 is 13 residues long. Germline CDR1 reads PRHDT; CDR2 reads FYEKMQ (reference sequence). V dropped 4 bases and J dropped 6 bases, with 9 bases sitting between them. The DNA of the CDR3 is TGTGCCAGCAGCTGGACTGTGGCCGGGGAGCTGTTTTTT. This gives the protein CASSWTVAGELFF.

The J gene is TRBJ2-3, the V gene TRBV15; D may be TRBD1 (6 bases). Germline-derived CDR1 and CDR2 are LNHNV and YYDKDF (reference sequence). This CDR3 has 14 residues. V was pared by 1 base and J by 1 base, with 6 bases between. As DNA, the CDR3 is TGTGCCACCAGCAGAGGACAGGGCACAGATACGCAGTATTTT. Its translation: CATSRGQGTDTQYF.

The rearrangement links TRBV6-5 to TRBJ2-1; 11 nucleotides align to TRBD2. Germline V CDR1 and CDR2: MNHEY, SVGAGI. With V trimmed by 4 bases and J by 8 bases, 4 bases remained unmatched. The CDR3 consists of 14 residues. The CDR3 is CASSLLAGADEQFF. The CDR3 coding sequence is TGTGCCAGCAGTTTACTAGCGGGAGCAGATGAGCAGTTCTTC.

The CDR3 sequence: CASSQAGGGNEQFF. CDR3 nucleotides: TGTGCCAGCAGCCAAGCGGGGGGGGGAAATGAGCAGTTCTTC. The rearrangement uses TRBV4-2 and TRBJ2-1, with TRBD2 matching 8 bases. Germline V gives CDR1 LGHNA, CDR2 YNFKEQ. CDR3 length equals 14 residues. J gave up 7 bases and V 1 base, and 3 bases lay outside the gene matches.